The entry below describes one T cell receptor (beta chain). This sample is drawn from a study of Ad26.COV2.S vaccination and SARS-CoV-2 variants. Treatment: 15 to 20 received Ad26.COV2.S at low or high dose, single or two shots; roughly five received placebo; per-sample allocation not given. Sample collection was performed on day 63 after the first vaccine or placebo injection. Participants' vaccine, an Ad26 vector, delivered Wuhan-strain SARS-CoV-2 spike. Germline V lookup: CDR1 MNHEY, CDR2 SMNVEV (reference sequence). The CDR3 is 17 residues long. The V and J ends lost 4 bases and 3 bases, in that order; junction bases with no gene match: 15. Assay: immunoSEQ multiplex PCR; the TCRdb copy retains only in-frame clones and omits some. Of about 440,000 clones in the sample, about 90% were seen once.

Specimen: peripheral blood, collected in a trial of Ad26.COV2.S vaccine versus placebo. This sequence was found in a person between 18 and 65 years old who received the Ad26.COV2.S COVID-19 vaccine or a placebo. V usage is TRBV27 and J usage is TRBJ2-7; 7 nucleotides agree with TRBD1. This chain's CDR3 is CASSSLIFSDRIYEQYF. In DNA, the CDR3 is TGTGCCAGCAGTTCCCTAATCTTCTCGGACAGGATCTACGAGCAGTACTTC.